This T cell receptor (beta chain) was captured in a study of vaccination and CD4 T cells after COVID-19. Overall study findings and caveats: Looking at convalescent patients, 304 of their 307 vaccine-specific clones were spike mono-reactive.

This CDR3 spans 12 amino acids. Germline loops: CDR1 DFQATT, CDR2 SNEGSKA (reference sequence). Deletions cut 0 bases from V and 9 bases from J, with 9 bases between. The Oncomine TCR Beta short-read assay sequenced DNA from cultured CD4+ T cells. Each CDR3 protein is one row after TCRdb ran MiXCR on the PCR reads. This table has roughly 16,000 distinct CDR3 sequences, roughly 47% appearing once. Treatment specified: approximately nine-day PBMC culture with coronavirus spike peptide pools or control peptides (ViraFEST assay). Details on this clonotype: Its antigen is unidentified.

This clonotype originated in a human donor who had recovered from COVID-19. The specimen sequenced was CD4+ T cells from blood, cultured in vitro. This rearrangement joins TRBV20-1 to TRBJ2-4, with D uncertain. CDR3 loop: CSARDRGPIQYF. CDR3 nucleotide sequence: TGCAGTGCTAGAGATCGAGGACCCATTCAGTACTTC.